Listed below are T cell receptor beta chains from one sample, sequenced in a study of T cell repertoires in ileal Crohn's disease. Generated by immunoSEQ multiplex PCR, the TCRdb table keeps only in-frame clones and is missing some. In the table there are some 9,400 clones, approximately 80% of which are singletons. Sequencing was performed on ileal tissue. Receptors were obtained from an adult with Crohn's disease. Both conserved end residues are part of each CDR3. Each record gives: V gene, D gene, CDR3 length, J gene, clone size, CDR3 DNA, CDR3 protein. D genes are given only for firm matches. Part of the rows lack a size; the others show once, few, many or a class for expanded clones.

V: TRBV5-6
D: TRBD1
length: 13
J: TRBJ1-6
size: NA
DNA: TGTGCCAGCAGCTACACAGGGGTTTCACCCCTCCACTTT
CDR3: CASSYTGVSPLHF

V: TRBV5-1
D: NA
length: 15
J: TRBJ2-3
size: NA
DNA: TGCGCCAGCAGACTGCAAACCCAAGGGGCAGATACGCAGTATTTT
CDR3: CASRLQTQGADTQYF

V: TRBV29-1
D: TRBD1
length: 13
J: TRBJ2-7
size: NA
DNA: TGCAGCGTAGAAGACAGGGCGAACTACGAGCAGTACTTC
CDR3: CSVEDRANYEQYF

V: TRBV9
D: NA
length: 15
J: TRBJ2-2
size: NA
DNA: TGTGCCAGCAGCGTAGAGGGGTTAAACACCGGGGAGCTGTTTTTT
CDR3: CASSVEGLNTGELFF

V: TRBV7-3
D: NA
length: 16
J: TRBJ2-1
size: NA
DNA: TGTGCCAGCAGCTTAACGCTCGTCCCAGGGAACAATGAGCAGTTCTTC
CDR3: CASSLTLVPGNNEQFF

V: TRBV7-2
D: TRBD1
length: 18
J: TRBJ1-1
size: few
DNA: TGTGCCAGCAGCTTAGGGGAAGGACAGGGGCTAGCGAACACTGAAGCTTTCTTT
CDR3: CASSLGEGQGLANTEAFF

V: TRBV5-5
D: TRBD1
length: 15
J: TRBJ2-7
size: NA
DNA: TGTGCCAGCAGCTCCCAGGGGGCCCTTTCCTACGAGCAGTACTTC
CDR3: CASSSQGALSYEQYF

V: TRBV6-6
D: NA
length: 16
J: TRBJ2-2
size: NA
DNA: TGTGCCAGCAGTTACTCTCAGGGGCCGTACACCGGGGAGCTGTTTTTT
CDR3: CASSYSQGPYTGELFF

V: TRBV5-8
D: NA
length: 18
J: TRBJ2-7
size: NA
DNA: TGTGCCAGCAGCTCTGGGGCGTGGGGCTGGAGTATCACCTACGAGCAGTACTTC
CDR3: CASSSGAWGWSITYEQYF

V: TRBV18
D: NA
length: 13
J: TRBJ1-3
size: NA
DNA: TGTGCCAGCTCACCACGCACGGTAGACACCATATATTTT
CDR3: CASSPRTVDTIYF

V: TRBV20-1
D: NA
length: 11
J: TRBJ1-2
size: NA
DNA: TGCAGTGCTCCTGGACTAAATGGCTACACCTTC
CDR3: CSAPGLNGYTF

V: TRBV9
D: TRBD1
length: 17
J: TRBJ2-5
size: once
DNA: TGTGCCAGCAGCGTAGGACAGGGAAGGGCTAGTCGAGAGACCCAGTACTTC
CDR3: CASSVGQGRASRETQYF

V: TRBV19
D: TRBD1
length: 14
J: TRBJ2-7
size: NA
DNA: TGTGCCAGTAGTCGGACAGGGGGCCCGTACGAGCAGTACTTC
CDR3: CASSRTGGPYEQYF

V: TRBV4-3
D: NA
length: 15
J: TRBJ1-2
size: NA
DNA: TGCGCCAGCAGCCAATCAATTCCAGGGGCGTATGGCTACACCTTC
CDR3: CASSQSIPGAYGYTF

V: TRBV5-1
D: TRBD1
length: 16
J: TRBJ1-3
size: few
DNA: TGCGCCAGCAGCGTTGGACAGGGCAGCTCTGGAAACACCATATATTTT
CDR3: CASSVGQGSSGNTIYF

V: TRBV6-4
D: TRBD1
length: 16
J: TRBJ1-5
size: NA
DNA: TGTGCCAGCGGACAGGGGCCTCATCGGCTGGGTCAGCCCCAGCATTTT
CDR3: CASGQGPHRLGQPQHF

V: TRBV5-4
D: NA
length: 14
J: TRBJ1-2
size: few
DNA: TGCGCCAGCAGCCAGGAGCGGGGTTACCTTGGCTACACCTTC
CDR3: CASSQERGYLGYTF

V: TRBV28
D: TRBD1
length: 14
J: TRBJ2-7
size: NA
DNA: TGTGCCAGCAGTCTGACAGGGGGCAGCTACGAGCAGTACTTC
CDR3: CASSLTGGSYEQYF

V: TRBV4-3
D: NA
length: 14
J: TRBJ2-1
size: once
DNA: TGCGCCAGCAGCCAAGTGGAGCGAGGCAATGAGCAGTTCTTC
CDR3: CASSQVERGNEQFF

V: TRBV4-3
D: NA
length: 11
J: TRBJ1-3
size: NA
DNA: TGCGCCAGCAGCCAACAGGACACCATATATTTT
CDR3: CASSQQDTIYF

V: TRBV19
D: NA
length: 14
J: TRBJ2-3
size: NA
DNA: TGTGCCAGTAGAAGGGGTGCTAGCACAGATACGCAGTATTTT
CDR3: CASRRGASTDTQYF

V: TRBV7-2
D: TRBD2
length: 16
J: TRBJ2-5
size: NA
DNA: TGTGCCAGCAGCTTGGGACTAGCGGGGGGGGAGAAGACCCAGTACTTC
CDR3: CASSLGLAGGEKTQYF

V: TRBV28
D: TRBD1
length: 12
J: TRBJ1-2
size: NA
DNA: TGTGCCAGCACGGACAGGGTGAATGGCTACACCTTC
CDR3: CASTDRVNGYTF

V: TRBV29-1
D: TRBD2
length: 14
J: TRBJ2-4
size: NA
DNA: TGCAGCGTTCGACTAGCGGGAGGCAAAAACATTCAGTACTTC
CDR3: CSVRLAGGKNIQYF

V: TRBV14
D: NA
length: 15
J: TRBJ1-1
size: NA
DNA: TGTGCCAGCAGCCAAGTCAGGGGCTCCGGGACTGAAGCTTTCTTT
CDR3: CASSQVRGSGTEAFF

V: TRBV6-5
D: NA
length: 15
J: TRBJ2-5
size: NA
DNA: TGTGCCAGCCCTCTGATGGGGGGTCCCCAAGAGACCCAGTACTTC
CDR3: CASPLMGGPQETQYF

V: TRBV18
D: NA
length: 15
J: TRBJ2-1
size: NA
DNA: TGTGCCAGCCCCCCCGCGGCTAGCTCCTACAATGAGCAGTTCTTC
CDR3: CASPPAASSYNEQFF

V: TRBV6-6
D: NA
length: 15
J: TRBJ1-1
size: NA
DNA: TGTGCCAGCAGTTACTCAACCTCAGGGTCCACTGAAGCTTTCTTT
CDR3: CASSYSTSGSTEAFF

V: TRBV6-1
D: TRBD1
length: 14
J: TRBJ1-1
size: NA
DNA: TGTGCCAGCAGTGGGGGACAGGTAAACACTGAAGCTTTCTTT
CDR3: CASSGGQVNTEAFF

V: TRBV18
D: TRBD1
length: 16
J: TRBJ2-7
size: NA
DNA: TGTGCCAGCTCACCACCGGGACAGACCCTCAACTACGAGCAGTACTTC
CDR3: CASSPPGQTLNYEQYF

V: TRBV4-2
D: NA
length: 13
J: TRBJ1-2
size: NA
DNA: TGTGCCAGCAGCCAAGGCAGGGAGGAGGGCTACACCTTC
CDR3: CASSQGREEGYTF

V: TRBV18
D: TRBD1
length: 14
J: TRBJ1-5
size: few
DNA: TGTGCCAGCTCACGTGGACAGGGGAATCAGCCCCAGCATTTT
CDR3: CASSRGQGNQPQHF

V: TRBV2
D: TRBD2
length: 17
J: TRBJ2-3
size: NA
DNA: TGTGCCAGTGGTGGCGCTAGCGGGGGGGGGAACACAGATACGCAGTATTTT
CDR3: CASGGASGGGNTDTQYF

V: TRBV11-2
D: NA
length: 15
J: TRBJ2-1
size: NA
DNA: TGTGCCAGCAGCTTAGTGAGATCCGGAGTCAATGAGCAGTTCTTC
CDR3: CASSLVRSGVNEQFF

V: TRBV2
D: TRBD1
length: 13
J: TRBJ2-7
size: NA
DNA: TGTGCCAGCAGTTGGACAGGGGTGTACGAGCAGTACTTC
CDR3: CASSWTGVYEQYF

V: TRBV7-8
D: NA
length: 16
J: TRBJ2-2
size: NA
DNA: TGTGCCAGCAGCCTAAGTACCCAGGGGCCTACCGGGGAGCTGTTTTTT
CDR3: CASSLSTQGPTGELFF

V: TRBV13
D: NA
length: 15
J: TRBJ2-2
size: NA
DNA: TGTGCCAGCAGCCCCTCCCAGGGTGACACCGGGGAGCTGTTTTTT
CDR3: CASSPSQGDTGELFF

V: TRBV6-5
D: TRBD2
length: 14
J: TRBJ2-1
size: NA
DNA: TGTGCCAGCGGACCGGGGACTAGCGGGGCTGCGCAGTTCTTC
CDR3: CASGPGTSGAAQFF

V: TRBV11-2
D: NA
length: 15
J: TRBJ2-6
size: once
DNA: TGTGCCAGCAGCTTGTCCGGGTCTGGGGCCAACGTCCTGACTTTC
CDR3: CASSLSGSGANVLTF

V: TRBV19
D: TRBD2
length: 14
J: TRBJ2-1
size: NA
DNA: TGTGCCGCACTCCGGGGGGGAGGTTACAATGAGCAGTTCTTC
CDR3: CAALRGGGYNEQFF

V: TRBV10-2
D: TRBD1
length: 13
J: TRBJ2-7
size: NA
DNA: TGCGCCAGCAGTGTTCAGGGGGCCTACGAGCAGTACTTC
CDR3: CASSVQGAYEQYF

V: TRBV15
D: TRBD1
length: 17
J: TRBJ1-1
size: NA
DNA: TGTGCCACCAGCAGACCACCCATGACAGGGTCGAACACTGAAGCTTTCTTT
CDR3: CATSRPPMTGSNTEAFF

V: TRBV4-1
D: TRBD1
length: 16
J: TRBJ2-6
size: few
DNA: TGCGCCAGCAGCCAAGAAACAGGGGCTGGGGCCAACGTCCTGACTTTC
CDR3: CASSQETGAGANVLTF

V: TRBV7-7
D: TRBD2
length: 13
J: TRBJ2-3
size: once
DNA: TGTGCTAGCAGCCGGGACTACTCAGATACGCAGTATTTT
CDR3: CASSRDYSDTQYF

V: TRBV10-1
D: NA
length: 15
J: TRBJ2-1
size: NA
DNA: TGCGCCAGCAGTGGGGGGGACTCCCTTGGTAATGAGCAGTTCTTC
CDR3: CASSGGDSLGNEQFF

V: TRBV4-3
D: NA
length: 13
J: TRBJ2-5
size: NA
DNA: TGCGCCAGCAGCCGGGACTTCCAAGAGACCCAGTACTTC
CDR3: CASSRDFQETQYF

V: TRBV19
D: TRBD1
length: 19
J: TRBJ2-7
size: once
DNA: TGTGCCAGTAGTAAAAGACCCGGACAGGGTGTATCAGGCGTGGGCGAGCAGTACTTC
CDR3: CASSKRPGQGVSGVGEQYF

V: TRBV6-1
D: TRBD1
length: 18
J: TRBJ1-6
size: NA
DNA: TGTGCCAGCAGTGCCTCCGGGACAGGACGGGGACTGGGGGCACCCCTCCACTTT
CDR3: CASSASGTGRGLGAPLHF

V: TRBV15
D: TRBD1
length: 14
J: TRBJ1-2
size: NA
DNA: TGTGCCACCAGCAGAGTGGCAGGGGGAAGGGGCTACACCTTC
CDR3: CATSRVAGGRGYTF

V: TRBV27
D: TRBD1
length: 14
J: TRBJ1-2
size: NA
DNA: TGTGCCAGCAGTCTGGACAGGGGGACCTATGGCTACACCTTC
CDR3: CASSLDRGTYGYTF

V: TRBV19
D: NA
length: 13
J: TRBJ1-5
size: NA
DNA: TGTGCCAGTAGTATAATCGGGAATCAGCCCCAGCATTTT
CDR3: CASSIIGNQPQHF

V: TRBV4-2
D: TRBD1
length: 16
J: TRBJ2-7
size: few
DNA: TGTGCCAGCAGCCAATCCACGGGACAGGGAGGACACGAGCAGTACTTC
CDR3: CASSQSTGQGGHEQYF

V: TRBV11-2
D: TRBD1
length: 18
J: TRBJ1-1
size: NA
DNA: TGTGCCAGCAGCTTAGGGGAAGGACAGGGGCTAGCGAACACTGAAGCTTTCTTT
CDR3: CASSLGEGQGLANTEAFF

V: TRBV7-2
D: NA
length: 12
J: TRBJ1-1
size: NA
DNA: TGTGCCAGCAGCCACTCGGGACTGGAAGCTTTCTTT
CDR3: CASSHSGLEAFF

V: TRBV7-2
D: NA
length: 16
J: TRBJ2-2
size: NA
DNA: TGTGCCAGCAGCCACAGAGGGAATCGAAGAACCGGGGAGCTGTTTTTT
CDR3: CASSHRGNRRTGELFF